These T cell receptor beta chains were read from a single sample in a study of blood T cell repertoires in COVID-19. The assay was immunoSEQ multiplex PCR, and TCRdb's table has in-frame clones only and misses some. The sample lists about 130,000 clones; about four fifths were seen once. Sequencing was performed on peripheral blood. The receptor set was obtained from a woman between 50 and 59 years old with acute or convalescent COVID-19. Each CDR3 is given with its conserved first and last residue. Each record gives: clone size, D gene, V gene, J gene, CDR3 DNA, CDR3 protein. D genes are given only for firm matches. The size of a clone is reported for some rows only, either as once, few or many, or as a class for expanded clones.

>NA|TRBD1|TRBV6-1|TRBJ2-1
TGTGCCAGCAGTGAATCCTGGGACAGGGGATACAATGAGCAGTTCTTC
CASSESWDRGYNEQFF
>NA|NA|TRBV29-1|TRBJ1-4
TGCAGCGTTCAGGGTAGCAGGAATGAAAAACTGTTTTTT
CSVQGSRNEKLFF
>NA|TRBD2|TRBV3-1/TRBV3-2|TRBJ2-1
TGTGCCAGCAGCCAAGACCACGGGGGGAATGAGCAGTTCTTC
CASSQDHGGNEQFF
>once|TRBD2|TRBV29-1|TRBJ2-7
TGCAGCGTTATGAGGAGCGGGGAATCCTACGAGCAGTACTTC
CSVMRSGESYEQYF
>NA|TRBD1|TRBV5-1|TRBJ1-4
TGCGCCAGCAGCCTGCGGGGGACAGGGGCATATAATGAAAAACTGTTTTTT
CASSLRGTGAYNEKLFF
>once|TRBD1|TRBV6-6|TRBJ1-2
TGTGCCAGCACCGCCGGGACAGGGGTTGGCTACACCTTC
CASTAGTGVGYTF
>NA|NA|TRBV25-1|TRBJ2-1
TGTGCCAGTAGGGGTGCAAAAAGAAGCTCCTACAATGAGCAGTTCTTC
CASRGAKRSSYNEQFF
>NA|NA|TRBV27|TRBJ2-2
TGTGCCAGCAGTTTAATGGGGGCGACCGGGGAGCTGTTTTTT
CASSLMGATGELFF
>NA|NA|TRBV11-1|TRBJ1-1
TGTGCCAGCAGCTTAGCAGGGGACACCATGAACACTGAAGCTTTCTTT
CASSLAGDTMNTEAFF
>NA|NA|TRBV5-6|TRBJ1-4
TGTGCCAGCAGCTTGAGGACAGTCAATGAAAAACTGTTTTTT
CASSLRTVNEKLFF
>NA|NA|TRBV5-1|TRBJ1-5
TGCGCCAGCAGCCGAGAAAGTAGAGATCAGCCCCAGCATTTT
CASSRESRDQPQHF
>NA|TRBD2|TRBV30|TRBJ2-1
TGTGCCTGGAGTGTACGACTAGCGGGGGGGCTTTATGAGCAGTTCTTC
CAWSVRLAGGLYEQFF
>NA|TRBD1|TRBV12-5|TRBJ2-7
TGTGCTAGTGGTGGGGGACAGGGATCGTATCCCTACGAGCAGTACTTC
CASGGGQGSYPYEQYF
>NA|TRBD1|TRBV28|TRBJ1-5
TGTGCCAGCGGACAGGGGGCGCAAAGCAATCAGCCCCAGCATTTT
CASGQGAQSNQPQHF
>NA|TRBD1|TRBV19|TRBJ1-6
TGTGCCACCGGACAGGTTTCTACTTCACCCCTCCACTTT
CATGQVSTSPLHF
>few|NA|TRBV7-2|TRBJ1-2
TGTGCCAGCAGCTTAGGGGTAACGGGTCAGACTAACTATGGCTACACCTTC
CASSLGVTGQTNYGYTF
>once|NA|TRBV12-3/TRBV12-4|TRBJ1-1
TGTGCCAGCAGTTTAGCGGGCGAAGCTTTCTTT
CASSLAGEAFF
>NA|NA|TRBV19|TRBJ2-7
TGTGCCAGTAGTCCGAAAACAGGGTACGAGCAGTACTTC
CASSPKTGYEQYF
>NA|NA|TRBV9|TRBJ1-3
TGTGCGAGTCGGGAGTTCTCTGGAAACACCATATATTTT
CASREFSGNTIYF
>NA|NA|TRBV7-9|TRBJ1-4
TGTGCCAGCAGCTTAGGTTCGACTAATGAAAAACTGTTTTTT
CASSLGSTNEKLFF
>NA|NA|TRBV19|TRBJ1-1
TGTGCCAGTAGCTCGGACAGTATCAGTGAAGCTTTCTTT
CASSSDSISEAFF
>NA|NA|TRBV7-2|TRBJ1-1
TGTGCCAGCAGCTCCCTAGGGGGTAACACTGAAGCTTTCTTT
CASSSLGGNTEAFF
>NA|NA|TRBV9|TRBJ2-3
TGTGCCAGCAGCTCCGGAGGGGGGGGTAGTTTCACAGATACGCAGTATTTT
CASSSGGGGSFTDTQYF
>NA|NA|TRBV2|TRBJ1-2
TGTGCCAGCAGTGGAAGAGGGCCCGGCTTAGATGGCTACACCTTC
CASSGRGPGLDGYTF
>NA|NA|TRBV11-2|TRBJ2-1
TGTGCCAGCAGCTTAGATCAGGGCAGGGGTGATGAGCAGTTCTTC
CASSLDQGRGDEQFF
>NA|NA|TRBV5-1|TRBJ2-3
TGCGCCAGCAGCTTGAGGGCGGGAACAGATACGCAGTATTTT
CASSLRAGTDTQYF
>NA|TRBD1|TRBV3-1/TRBV3-2|TRBJ1-1
TGTGCCAGCACTCGGGACAGGGGTGGGAACACTGAAGCTTTCTTT
CASTRDRGGNTEAFF
>NA|NA|TRBV11-2|TRBJ2-2
TGTGCCAGCAGCTTAGTAGAGGGCGGGGAGCTGTTTTTT
CASSLVEGGELFF
>NA|NA|TRBV5-1|TRBJ2-5
TGCGCCAGCAGCTTGGACCCGAGTATCCAAGAGACCCAGTACTTC
CASSLDPSIQETQYF
>NA|NA|TRBV7-8|TRBJ2-3
TGTGCCAGCAGCCCGACTCCAGATACGCAGTATTTT
CASSPTPDTQYF
>NA|TRBD2|TRBV11-2|TRBJ2-1
TGTGCCAGCAGCTTCGGGGCCCTAGCGGGGATCGGTGAGCAGTTCTTC
CASSFGALAGIGEQFF
>NA|TRBD1|TRBV5-1|TRBJ1-1
TGCGCCAGCAGCTGGGGACCGGGACAGACGAACACTGAAGCTTTCTTT
CASSWGPGQTNTEAFF
>once|TRBD1|TRBV2|TRBJ1-1
TGTGCCAGCAGTGGGTCAGGGGGCACAGGACGCGGAATGAACACTGAAGCTTTCTTT
CASSGSGGTGRGMNTEAFF
>NA|NA|TRBV10-3|TRBJ1-2
TGTGCCATCAGTGAGGGGAGAGGTGGCTACACCTTC
CAISEGRGGYTF
>NA|NA|TRBV4-2|TRBJ2-3
TGTGCCAGCAGCCAAATACCCCCTACCGATACGCAGTATTTT
CASSQIPPTDTQYF